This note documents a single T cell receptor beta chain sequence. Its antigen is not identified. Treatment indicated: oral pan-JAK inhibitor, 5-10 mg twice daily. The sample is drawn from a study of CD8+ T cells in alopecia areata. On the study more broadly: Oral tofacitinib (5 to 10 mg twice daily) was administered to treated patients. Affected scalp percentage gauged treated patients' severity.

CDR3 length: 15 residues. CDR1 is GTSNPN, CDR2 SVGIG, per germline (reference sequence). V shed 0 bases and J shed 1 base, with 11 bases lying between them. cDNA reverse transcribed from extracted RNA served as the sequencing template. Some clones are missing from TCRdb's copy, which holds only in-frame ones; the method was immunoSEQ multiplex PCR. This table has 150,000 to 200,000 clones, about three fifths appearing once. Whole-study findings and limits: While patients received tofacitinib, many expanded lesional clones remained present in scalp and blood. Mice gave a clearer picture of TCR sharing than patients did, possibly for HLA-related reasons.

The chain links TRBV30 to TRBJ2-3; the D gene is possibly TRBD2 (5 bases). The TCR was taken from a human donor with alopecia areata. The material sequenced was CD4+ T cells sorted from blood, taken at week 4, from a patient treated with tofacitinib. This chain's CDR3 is CAWSVLVPGTDTQYF. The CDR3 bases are TGTGCCTGGAGTGTACTAGTCCCTGGCACAGATACGCAGTATTTT.